This TCR beta chain is drawn from a study of blood T cell repertoires in COVID-19. About the research overall: Material from acute and convalescent COVID-19 was sourced from the United States, Italy and Spain. Sources were T cells, B-cell-depleted T cells, or PBMCs; the material itself was cDNA or gDNA.

The CDR3 is 16 amino acids. V lost 0 bases and J 2 bases, leaving 11 bases between the germline ends. Germline V gene data show CDR1 as SGHTA and CDR2 as FQGNSA. Authors' data handling: It was from reference gene primer amplification that nucleated cell counts were estimated. Profiled with immunoSEQ multiplex PCR; TCRdb holds only in-frame clones, not every one. For V, J and clone size, that table is used; D and trimming come from the DNA. The repertoire consists of some 150,000 clones, with approximately 86% occurring once and the leading ten covering about 3%. The receptor was isolated from a woman between 40 and 55 years old with active or convalescent COVID-19. J is TRBJ2-1 and V is TRBV7-2; weak D call: TRBD2 (6 bases). The sample taken for sequencing was peripheral blood. The CDR3 nucleotides are TGTGCCAGCAGCTTAGCCCCGGGAGCGGCCTACAATGAGCAGTTCTTC. This gives the protein CASSLAPGAAYNEQFF.